This T cell receptor (beta chain) was recorded in a study of CD8+ T cells in alopecia areata. V lost 1 base, J lost 1 base, and 21 bases lay in between. Germline V gene data show CDR1 as SGHRS and CDR2 as YFSETQ. The CDR3 sequence is 19 residues long. Isolated RNA was reverse transcribed into cDNA used as the sequencing template. Some clones are missing from TCRdb's copy, which holds only in-frame ones; the method was immunoSEQ multiplex PCR. The top ten hold roughly 3.5% of the sample, which has under 150,000 clones, around 54% seen once. Treatment here: oral pan-JAK inhibitor, 5-10 mg twice daily. The material sequenced was CD4+ T cells sorted from blood, taken at week 24, from a patient treated with tofacitinib. The clonotype originates from a human donor with alopecia areata. This chain joins TRBV5-1 and TRBJ1-5; D unclear. CDR3 amino acids: CASSLLLIRAKGSNQPQHF. The CDR3 DNA is TGCGCCAGCAGCTTGCTTCTGATACGCGCTAAGGGAAGCAATCAGCCCCAGCATTTT.